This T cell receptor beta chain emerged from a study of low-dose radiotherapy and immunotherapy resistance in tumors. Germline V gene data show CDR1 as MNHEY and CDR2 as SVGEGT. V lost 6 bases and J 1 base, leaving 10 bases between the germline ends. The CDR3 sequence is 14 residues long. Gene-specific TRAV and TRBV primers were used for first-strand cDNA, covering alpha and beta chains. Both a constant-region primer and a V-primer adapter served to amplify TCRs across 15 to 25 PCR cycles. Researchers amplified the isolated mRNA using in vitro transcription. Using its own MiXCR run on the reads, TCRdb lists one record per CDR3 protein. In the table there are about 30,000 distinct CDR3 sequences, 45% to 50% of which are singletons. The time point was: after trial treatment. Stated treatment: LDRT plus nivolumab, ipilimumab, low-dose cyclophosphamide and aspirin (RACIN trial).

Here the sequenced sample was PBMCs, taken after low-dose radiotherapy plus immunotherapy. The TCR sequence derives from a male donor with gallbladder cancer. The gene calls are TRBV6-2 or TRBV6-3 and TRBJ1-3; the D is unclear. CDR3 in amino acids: CASRRRVSGNTIYF. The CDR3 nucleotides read TGTGCCAGCAGACGTAGGGTTTCTGGAAACACCATATATTTT.